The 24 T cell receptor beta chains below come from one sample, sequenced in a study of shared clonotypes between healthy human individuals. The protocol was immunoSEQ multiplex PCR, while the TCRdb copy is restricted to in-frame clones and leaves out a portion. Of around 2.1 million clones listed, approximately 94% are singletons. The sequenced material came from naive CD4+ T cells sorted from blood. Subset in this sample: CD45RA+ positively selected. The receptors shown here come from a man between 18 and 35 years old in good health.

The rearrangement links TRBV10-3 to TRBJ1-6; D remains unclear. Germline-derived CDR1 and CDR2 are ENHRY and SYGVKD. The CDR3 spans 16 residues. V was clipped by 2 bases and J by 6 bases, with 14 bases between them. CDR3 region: CAISEGSQGPNSPLHF. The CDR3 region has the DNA TGTGCCATCAGTGAGGGATCACAAGGCCCTAATTCACCCCTCCACTTT.

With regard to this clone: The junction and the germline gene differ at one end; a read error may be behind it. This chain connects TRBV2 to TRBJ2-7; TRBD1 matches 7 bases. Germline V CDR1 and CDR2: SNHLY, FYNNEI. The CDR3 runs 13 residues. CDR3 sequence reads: CASSEAVIGTVDF. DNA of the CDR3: TGTGCCAGCAGTGAAGCGGTTATTGGGACAGTCGACTTC.

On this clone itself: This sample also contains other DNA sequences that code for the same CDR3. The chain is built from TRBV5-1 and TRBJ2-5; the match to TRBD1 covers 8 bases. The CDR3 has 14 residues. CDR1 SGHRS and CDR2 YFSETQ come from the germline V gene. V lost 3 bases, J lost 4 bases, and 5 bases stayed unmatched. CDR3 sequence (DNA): TGCGCCAGCAGCTCTCAGGGGGCGGGAGAGACCCAGTACTTC. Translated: CASSSQGAGETQYF.

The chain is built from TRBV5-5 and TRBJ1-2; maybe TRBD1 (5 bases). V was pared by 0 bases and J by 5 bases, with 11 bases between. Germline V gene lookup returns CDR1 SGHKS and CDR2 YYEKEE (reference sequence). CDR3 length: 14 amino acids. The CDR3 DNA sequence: TGTGCCAGCAGCTTGGATAAGGGGACTTATGGCTACACCTTC. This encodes CASSLDKGTYGYTF.

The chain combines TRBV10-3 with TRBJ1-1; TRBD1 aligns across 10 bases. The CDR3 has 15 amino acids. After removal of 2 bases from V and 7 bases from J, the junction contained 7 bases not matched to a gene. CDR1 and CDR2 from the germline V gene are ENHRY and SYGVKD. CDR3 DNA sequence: TGTGCCATCAGTGAGATGGAGGACAGGGGGGTTGAAGCTTTCTTT. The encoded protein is CAISEMEDRGVEAFF.

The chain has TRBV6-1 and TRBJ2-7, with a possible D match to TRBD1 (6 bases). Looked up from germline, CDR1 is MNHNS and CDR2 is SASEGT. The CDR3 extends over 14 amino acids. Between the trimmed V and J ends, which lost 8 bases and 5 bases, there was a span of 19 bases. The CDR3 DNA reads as TGTGCCAGCGCGGACAGAAGGTCTAGGAACGAGCAGTACTTC. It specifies CASADRRSRNEQYF.

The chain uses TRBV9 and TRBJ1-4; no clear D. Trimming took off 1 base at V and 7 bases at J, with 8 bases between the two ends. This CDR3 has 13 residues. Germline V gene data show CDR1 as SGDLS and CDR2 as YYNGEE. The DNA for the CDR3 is TGTGCCAGCAGCGTATCGCCGTCTGAAAAACTGTTTTTT. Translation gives CASSVSPSEKLFF.

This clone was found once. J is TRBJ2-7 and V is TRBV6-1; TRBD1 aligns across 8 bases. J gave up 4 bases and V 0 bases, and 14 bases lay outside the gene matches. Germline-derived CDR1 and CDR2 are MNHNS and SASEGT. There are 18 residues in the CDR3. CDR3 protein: CASSEAGRGLSFRYEQYF. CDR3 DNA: TGTGCCAGCAGTGAAGCCGGCAGGGGGCTTTCCTTTCGGTACGAGCAGTACTTC.

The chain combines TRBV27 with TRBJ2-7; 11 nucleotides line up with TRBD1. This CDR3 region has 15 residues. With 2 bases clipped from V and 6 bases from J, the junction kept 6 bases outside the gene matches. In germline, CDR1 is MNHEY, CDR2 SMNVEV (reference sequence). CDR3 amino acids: CASSLLGTGGAEQYF. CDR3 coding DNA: TGTGCCAGCAGTTTACTCGGGACAGGGGGTGCCGAGCAGTACTTC.

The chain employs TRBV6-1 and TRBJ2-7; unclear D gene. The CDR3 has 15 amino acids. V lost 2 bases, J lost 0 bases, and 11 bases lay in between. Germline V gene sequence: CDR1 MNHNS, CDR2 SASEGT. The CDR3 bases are TGTGCCAGCAGTGAACCATGGATGAGCTCCTACGAGCAGTACTTC. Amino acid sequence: CASSEPWMSSYEQYF.

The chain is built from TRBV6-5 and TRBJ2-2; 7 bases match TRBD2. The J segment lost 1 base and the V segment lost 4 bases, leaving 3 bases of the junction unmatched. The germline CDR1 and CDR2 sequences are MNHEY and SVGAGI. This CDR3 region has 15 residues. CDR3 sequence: CASSWTRGNTGELFF. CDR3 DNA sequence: TGTGCCAGCAGTTGGACTAGGGGGAACACCGGGGAGCTGTTTTTT.

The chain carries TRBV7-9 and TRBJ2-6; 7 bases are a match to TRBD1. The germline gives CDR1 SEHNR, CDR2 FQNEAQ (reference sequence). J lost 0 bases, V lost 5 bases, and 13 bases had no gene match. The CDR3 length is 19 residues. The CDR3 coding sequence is TGTGCCAGCAGCCGAAAGACCGGGACAGATAACTCTGGGGCCAACGTCCTGACTTTC. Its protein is CASSRKTGTDNSGANVLTF.

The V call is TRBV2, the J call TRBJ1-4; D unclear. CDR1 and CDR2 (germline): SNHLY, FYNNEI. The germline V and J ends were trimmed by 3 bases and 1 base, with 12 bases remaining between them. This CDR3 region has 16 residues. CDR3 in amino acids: CASSDTLRITNEKLFF. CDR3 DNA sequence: TGTGCCAGCAGTGACACCTTACGGATAACTAATGAAAAACTGTTTTTT.

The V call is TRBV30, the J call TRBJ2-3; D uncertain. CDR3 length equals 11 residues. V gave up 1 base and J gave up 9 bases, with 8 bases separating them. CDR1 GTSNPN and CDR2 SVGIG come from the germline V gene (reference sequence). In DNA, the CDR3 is TGTGCCTGGAGTGCAGATCAGACGCAGTATTTT. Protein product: CAWSADQTQYF.

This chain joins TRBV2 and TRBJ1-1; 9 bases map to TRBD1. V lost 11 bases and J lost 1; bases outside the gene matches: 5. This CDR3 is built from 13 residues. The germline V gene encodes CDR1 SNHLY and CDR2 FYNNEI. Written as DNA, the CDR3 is TGTGCCCGTGGGACAGGGTCGAACACTGAAGCTTTCTTT. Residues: CARGTGSNTEAFF.

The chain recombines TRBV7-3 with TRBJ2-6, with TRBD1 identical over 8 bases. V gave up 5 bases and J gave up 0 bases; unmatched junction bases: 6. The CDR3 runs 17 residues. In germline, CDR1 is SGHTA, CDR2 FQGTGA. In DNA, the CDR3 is TGTGCCAGCAGCCAGACAGGGGCGAACTCTGGGGCCAACGTCCTGACTTTC. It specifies CASSQTGANSGANVLTF.

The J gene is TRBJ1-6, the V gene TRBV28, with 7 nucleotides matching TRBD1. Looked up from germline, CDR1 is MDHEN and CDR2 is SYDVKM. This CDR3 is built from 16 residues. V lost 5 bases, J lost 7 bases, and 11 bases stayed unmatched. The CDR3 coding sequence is TGTGCCAGCAGTAAAGCCGCGGGACAGCCCAATTCACCCCTCCACTTT. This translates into CASSKAAGQPNSPLHF.

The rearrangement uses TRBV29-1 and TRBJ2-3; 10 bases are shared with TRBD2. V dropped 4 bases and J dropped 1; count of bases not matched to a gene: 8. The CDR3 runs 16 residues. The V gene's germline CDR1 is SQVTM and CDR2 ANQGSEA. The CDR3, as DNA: TGCAGCGTTGGGTATCTTGGGACTAGCGGCACAGATACGCAGTATTTT. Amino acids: CSVGYLGTSGTDTQYF.

The CDR3 reads CASSLHETQYF. For the CDR3, the DNA is TGTGCCAGCAGCCTCCACGAGACCCAGTACTTC. V is TRBV7-8 and J is TRBJ2-5, with D hard to call. Trimming removed 5 bases from V and 5 bases from J, with 6 bases in between. Germline loops: CDR1 SGHVS, CDR2 FQNEAQ. This CDR3 contains 11 residues. The variable domain in full, completed from reference TRBV7-8 and TRBJ2-5, reads GAGVSQSPRYKVAKRGQDVALRCDPISGHVSLFWYQQALGQGPEFLTYFQNEAQLDKSGLPSDRFFAERPEGSVSTLKIQRTQQEDSAVYLCASSLHETQYFGPGTRLLVL.

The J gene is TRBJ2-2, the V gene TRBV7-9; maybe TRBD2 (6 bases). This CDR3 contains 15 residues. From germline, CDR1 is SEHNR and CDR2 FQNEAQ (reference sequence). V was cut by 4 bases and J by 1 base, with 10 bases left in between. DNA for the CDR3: TGTGCCAGCAGCTCGGGACTCCTGAACACCGGGGAGCTGTTTTTT. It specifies CASSSGLLNTGELFF.

The CDR3: CASRRTSGVPSYEQYF. The CDR3 nucleotides are TGTGCCAGCAGAAGAACTTCCGGGGTCCCCTCCTACGAGCAGTACTTC. This chain uses TRBV7-2 with TRBJ2-7; possibly TRBD2 for D (5 bases). In germline, CDR1 is SGHTA, CDR2 FQGNSA. The CDR3 is 16 amino acids. V shed 6 bases and J shed 0 bases, with 18 bases lying between them.

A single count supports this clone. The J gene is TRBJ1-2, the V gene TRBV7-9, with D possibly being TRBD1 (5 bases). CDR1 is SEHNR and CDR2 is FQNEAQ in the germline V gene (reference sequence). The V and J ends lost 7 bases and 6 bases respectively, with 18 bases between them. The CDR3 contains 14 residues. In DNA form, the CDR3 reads TGTGCCAGCACCCGGGCCGGGGGTAGTGATGGCTACACCTTC. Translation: CASTRAGGSDGYTF.

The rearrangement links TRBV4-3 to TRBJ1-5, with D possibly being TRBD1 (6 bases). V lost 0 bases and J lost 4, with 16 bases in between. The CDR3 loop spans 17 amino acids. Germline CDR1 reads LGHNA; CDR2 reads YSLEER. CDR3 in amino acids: CASSQDAPGVGNQPQHF. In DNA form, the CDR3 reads TGCGCCAGCAGCCAAGATGCCCCAGGGGTCGGGAATCAGCCCCAGCATTTT.

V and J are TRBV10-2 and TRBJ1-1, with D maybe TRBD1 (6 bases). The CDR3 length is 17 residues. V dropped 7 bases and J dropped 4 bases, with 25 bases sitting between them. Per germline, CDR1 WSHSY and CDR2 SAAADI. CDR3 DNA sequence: TGCGCCAGCACCTTTCCGGAATCCAATACAGGGCTCACTGAAGCTTTCTTT. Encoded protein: CASTFPESNTGLTEAFF.